Below, 31 T cell receptor beta chains from the same sample are listed, as sequenced in a study of shared clonotypes between healthy human individuals. Measured with immunoSEQ multiplex PCR; TCRdb has only the in-frame clones, and not every one. This table has approximately 2.5 million clones, 85% to 95% appearing once. Sequencing was carried out using naive CD4+ T cells sorted from blood. The subset denotes: CD45RA+ positively selected. These receptors were taken from a man between 18 and 35 years old in good health.

This chain links TRBV6-1 with TRBJ2-5, with 7 bases lining up with TRBD2. V was pared by 3 bases and J by 5 bases, with 9 bases of the junction left unmatched. Germline CDR1 MNHNS, CDR2 SASEGT. The CDR3 extends over 15 amino acids. The CDR3 coding sequence is TGTGCCAGCAGTGACCGGACAAGGGGAGGGGAGACCCAGTACTTC. It translates to CASSDRTRGGETQYF.

The J gene is TRBJ1-6, the V gene TRBV27, with unresolved D. CDR1 is MNHEY and CDR2 is SMNVEV in the germline V gene (reference sequence). The CDR3 loop spans 15 amino acids. Trimming took 5 bases from V and 4 from J, leaving 12 bases between them. The CDR3 loop reads CASSLGGSYNSPLHF. The CDR3 DNA reads TGTGCCAGCAGTCTGGGCGGCTCTTATAATTCACCCCTCCACTTT.

This CDR3 is CASSPTGERGYEQYF. The CDR3, as DNA: TGTGCCAGCTCACCGACAGGGGAAAGAGGCTACGAGCAGTACTTC. V is TRBV18 and J is TRBJ2-7, with 8 bases lining up with TRBD1. CDR1 and CDR2 from the germline V gene are KGHSH and LQKENI. There are 15 residues in the CDR3. The V segment lost 3 bases and the J segment 3 bases; nucleotides outside the gene matches: 7.

V usage is TRBV7-2 and J usage is TRBJ2-5; no clear D. The CDR3 consists of 17 residues. The germline V gene encodes CDR1 SGHTA and CDR2 FQGNSA. The germline V and J ends were trimmed by 1 base and 0 bases, with 15 bases remaining between them. CDR3 sequence: CASSLVIRHQNQETQYF. DNA for the CDR3: TGTGCCAGCAGCTTAGTAATACGGCACCAAAACCAAGAGACCCAGTACTTC.

The chain joins TRBV6-1 to TRBJ2-7; D gene ambiguous. The CDR3 runs to 14 residues. Per germline, CDR1 MNHNS and CDR2 SASEGT. V gave up 4 bases and J gave up 2 bases, with 12 bases separating them. CDR3 protein: CASSGRLAPYEQYF. CDR3 sequence (DNA): TGTGCCAGCAGTGGCAGATTGGCCCCCTACGAGCAGTACTTC.

The V and J genes are TRBV27 and TRBJ1-1; the D gene is possibly TRBD1 (6 bases). The CDR3 covers 15 residues. The V end lost 2 bases, the J end lost 7 bases, and 17 bases lay between the germline ends. The V gene's germline CDR1 is MNHEY and CDR2 SMNVEV (reference sequence). In DNA, the CDR3 is TGTGCCAGCAGTTTAGGTGGGCAGGGGTATGATGAAGCTTTCTTT. It codes for CASSLGGQGYDEAFF.

The chain is built from TRBV4-3 and TRBJ2-2; tentatively, D is TRBD1 or TRBD2 (5 bases each). The germline V and J ends were trimmed by 5 bases and 7 bases, with 20 bases remaining between them. Germline CDR1 reads LGHNA; CDR2 reads YSLEER. CDR3 length: 16 amino acids. CDR3 in amino acids: CASSEGSGRYNGELFF. DNA of the CDR3: TGCGCCAGCAGCGAAGGCTCGGGACGGTACAACGGGGAGCTGTTTTTT.

This rearrangement joins TRBV2 to TRBJ2-1; possibly TRBD2 for D (6 bases). CDR1 and CDR2 (germline): SNHLY, FYNNEI. The V end was cut by 8 bases, the J end by 6 bases, with 17 bases between. The CDR3 extends over 14 amino acids. The CDR3 nucleotides read TGTGCCAGCTTGGGGCTAGCGTCTGCCAATGAGCAGTTCTTC. Protein: CASLGLASANEQFF.

The chain uses TRBV28 and TRBJ2-2, with 7 bases matching TRBD2. The CDR3 totals 16 residues. The V and J ends lost 7 bases and 1 base, in that order; junction bases with no gene match: 9. Germline V gene data show CDR1 as MDHEN and CDR2 as SYDVKM. CDR3 nucleotide sequence: TGTGCCAGCACCCCCCCAAAGCGGGGGAACACCGGGGAGCTGTTTTTT. Residues: CASTPPKRGNTGELFF. The variable domain in full, with the rest retrieved from reference TRBV28 and TRBJ2-2, is DVKVTQSSRYLVKRTGEKVFLECVQDMDHENMFWYRQDPGLGLRLIYFSYDVKMKEKGDIPEGYSVSREKKERFSLILESASTNQTSMYLCASTPPKRGNTGELFFGEGSRLTVL.

This chain connects TRBV14 to TRBJ2-4; TRBD1 might be the D (5 bases). The CDR3 is made up of 15 amino acids. V dropped 0 bases and J dropped 8 bases, with 14 bases sitting between them. Germline CDR1 reads SGHDN; CDR2 reads FVKESK. CDR3 in DNA: TGTGCCAGCAGCCAAGATCGGAAGGGGTCGGACATTCAGTACTTC. This encodes CASSQDRKGSDIQYF. Full variable domain (missing parts from reference TRBV14 and TRBJ2-4): EAGVTQFPSHSVIEKGQTVTLRCDPISGHDNLYWYRRVMGKEIKFLLHFVKESKQDESGMPNNRFLAERTGGTYSTLKVQPAELEDSGVYFCASSQDRKGSDIQYFGAGTRLSVL.

V and J are TRBV19 and TRBJ1-6; possible D gene TRBD1, 5 bases. Germline CDR1 is LNHDA and CDR2 is SQIVND (reference sequence). Trimming left V 3 bases short and J 0 bases short, with 6 bases between. CDR3 size: 15 residues. CDR3 residues: CASSMGTSYNSPLHF. The CDR3 DNA is TGTGCCAGTAGTATGGGGACCTCCTATAATTCACCCCTCCACTTT. Based on the CDR3 plus reference TRBV19 and TRBJ1-6, the full variable domain is DGGITQSPKYLFRKEGQNVTLSCEQNLNHDAMYWYRQDPGQGLRLIYYSQIVNDFQKGDIAEGYSVSREKKESFPLTVTSAQKNPTAFYLCASSMGTSYNSPLHFGNGTRLTVT.

V and J are TRBV6-5 and TRBJ1-1; a possible D gene is TRBD1 (5 bases). The CDR3 contains 15 residues. V lost 5 bases and J 6 bases, leaving 19 bases between the germline ends. Per germline, CDR1 MNHEY and CDR2 SVGAGI. This CDR3 is CASSPRQLMGAEAFF. The CDR3 DNA is TGTGCCAGCAGTCCCCGACAGTTAATGGGGGCTGAAGCTTTCTTT.

CDR3 loop: CASSLGRGAQGDEQYF. The CDR3 DNA reads TGTGCCAGCAGCTTAGGTCGGGGGGCCCAGGGGGACGAGCAGTACTTC. The chain uses TRBV11-2 and TRBJ2-7; either TRBD1 or TRBD2 may supply D (7 bases each). The CDR3 length is 16 residues. CDR1 is SGHAT, CDR2 FQNNGV, per germline. V was trimmed by 1 base and J by 5 bases, leaving 18 bases between them. Full variable domain (remainder filled in from reference TRBV11-2 and TRBJ2-7): EAGVAQSPRYKIIEKRQSVAFWCNPISGHATLYWYQQILGQGPKLLIQFQNNGVVDDSQLPKDRFSAERLKGVDSTLKIQPAKLEDSAVYLCASSLGRGAQGDEQYFGPGTRLTVT.

V and J are TRBV2 and TRBJ1-4; 8 nucleotides align to TRBD1. Germline V CDR1 and CDR2: SNHLY, FYNNEI. J gave up 8 bases and V 11 bases, and 10 bases lay outside the gene matches. This CDR3 is built from 13 residues. The CDR3 nucleotides are TGTGCCTGGAGACAGGGGATGGGAGAAAAACTGTTTTTT. This translates into CAWRQGMGEKLFF. The full variable domain, completed using reference TRBV2 and TRBJ1-4, is EPEVTQTPSHQVTQMGQEVILRCVPISNHLYFYWYRQILGQKVEFLVSFYNNEISEKSEIFDDQFSVERPDGSNFTLKIRSTKLEDSAMYFCAWRQGMGEKLFFGSGTQLSVL.

V is TRBV11-2 and J is TRBJ2-7; D ambiguous. The length of the CDR3 is 15 residues. V lost 3 bases and J lost 2, with 14 bases in between. Germline V lookup: CDR1 SGHAT, CDR2 FQNNGV. CDR3 DNA: TGTGCCAGCAGCTTCATTTGGGTACCAACCTACGAGCAGTACTTC. Amino acids: CASSFIWVPTYEQYF.

The rearrangement uses TRBV18 and TRBJ1-4, with 10 nucleotides matching TRBD1. The CDR3 contains 17 residues. V lost 1 base, J lost 0 bases, and 2 bases stayed unmatched. In germline, CDR1 is KGHSH, CDR2 LQKENI. CDR3 sequence reads: CASSPQGQGSTNEKLFF. In nucleotides, the CDR3 is TGTGCCAGCTCACCACAGGGACAGGGGTCAACTAATGAAAAACTGTTTTTT.

This clone was observed once. The chain recombines TRBV7-9 with TRBJ1-2; D remains ambiguous. The CDR3 runs to 12 residues. Germline V CDR1 and CDR2: SEHNR, FQNEAQ (reference sequence). Deletions cut 5 bases from V and 8 bases from J, with 12 bases between. In nucleotides, the CDR3 is TGTGCCAGCAGCCGCGGGGTAGAGGGCTACACCTTC. Translated, it gives CASSRGVEGYTF.

Points on this clone: At the DNA level, this CDR3 is encoded by other sequences in the same sample as well. This chain connects TRBV29-1 to TRBJ2-1; TRBD1 aligns across 7 bases. The germline V gene has CDR1 SQVTM and CDR2 ANQGSEA. The CDR3 consists of 13 residues. Losses at the gene ends were 8 bases for V and 3 bases for J; bases not matched to a gene: 7. CDR3 sequence: CSLSTGSYNEQFF. The CDR3 region has the DNA TGCAGCCTTTCGACAGGGAGCTACAATGAGCAGTTCTTC.

This chain connects TRBV15 to TRBJ2-3, with D unclear. The germline V gene has CDR1 LNHNV and CDR2 YYDKDF (reference sequence). This CDR3 comprises 12 residues. The germline V and J ends were trimmed by 0 bases and 4 bases, with 2 bases remaining between them. The CDR3 here is CATSREADTQYF. Written as DNA, the CDR3 is TGTGCCACCAGCAGAGAGGCAGATACGCAGTATTTT.

The rearrangement links TRBV14 to TRBJ1-1, with D uncertain. The germline V and J ends were trimmed by 4 bases and 8 bases, with 14 bases remaining between them. Germline V gene data show CDR1 as SGHDN and CDR2 as FVKESK. The CDR3 extends over 13 amino acids. This CDR3 is CASSLNTASEAFF. The CDR3 bases are TGTGCCAGCAGCCTGAACACAGCAAGCGAAGCTTTCTTT.

This clone was counted once. The gene calls are TRBV6-7 and TRBJ2-1; the D is unclear. TRBV6-7 is an ORF; its function is uncertain. V was cut by 2 bases and J by 7 bases, with 9 bases left in between. The CDR3 sequence is 13 residues long. CDR3 sequence reads: CASSYTRPNEQFF. For the CDR3, the DNA is TGTGCCAGCAGTTACACTCGCCCTAATGAGCAGTTCTTC.

The chain carries TRBV18 and TRBJ1-2; TRBD1 agrees at 7 bases. The V segment lost 3 bases and the J segment 3 bases; nucleotides outside the gene matches: 7. Germline CDR1 reads KGHSH; CDR2 reads LQKENI. This CDR3 is built from 15 residues. The CDR3 sequence: CASSPRGGVDYGYTF. DNA for the CDR3: TGTGCCAGCTCACCTAGAGGGGGCGTAGACTATGGCTACACCTTC.

This chain connects TRBV20-1 to TRBJ2-3; D might be TRBD1 (6 bases). Trimming removed 6 bases from V and 10 bases from J, with 11 bases in between. This CDR3 spans 10 amino acids. CDR1 is DFQATT, CDR2 SNEGSKA, per germline (reference sequence). CDR3 protein: CSANRDSQYF. CDR3 DNA sequence: TGCAGTGCCAACAGGGATTCGCAGTATTTT.

The genes are TRBV20-1 and TRBJ2-5; no clear D. Germline values: CDR1 DFQATT, CDR2 SNEGSKA (reference sequence). Trimming cost V 5 bases and J 5 bases, with 9 bases left between them. The CDR3 is 11 amino acids. CDR3 region: CSAYLGETQYF. The CDR3 DNA reads TGCAGTGCTTACCTCGGGGAGACCCAGTACTTC.

The chain employs TRBV7-2 and TRBJ2-7; 8 nucleotides agree with TRBD1. Germline V gene lookup returns CDR1 SGHTA and CDR2 FQGNSA. J lost 1 base, V lost 5 bases, and 4 bases had no gene match. This CDR3 contains 14 residues. CDR3 protein: CASSTNRGSYEQYF. The CDR3 nucleotides read TGTGCCAGCAGCACAAACAGGGGGTCCTACGAGCAGTACTTC.

The chain recombines TRBV6-6 with TRBJ1-2; 8 bases agree with TRBD1. Germline V gene sequence: CDR1 MNHNY, CDR2 SVGAGI (reference sequence). The V gene end was trimmed by 6 bases and the J gene end by 4 bases; junction bases not matched to a gene: 10. The length of the CDR3 is 15 residues. CDR3 in DNA: TGTGCCAGCAGCCTGGGGCAGGGGGCTTCCTATGGCTACACCTTC. Protein product: CASSLGQGASYGYTF.

The chain uses TRBV6-4 and TRBJ1-1; tentative D call: TRBD1 (5 bases). V was trimmed by 6 bases and J by 0 bases, leaving 11 bases between them. Germline V lookup: CDR1 MRHNA, CDR2 SNTAGT. CDR3 length: 14 residues. CDR3 nucleotide sequence: TGTGCCAGCAGAAGTTCAGGGATGAACACTGAAGCTTTCTTT. The encoded protein is CASRSSGMNTEAFF.

This chain connects TRBV11-2 to TRBJ2-3; 7 bases map to TRBD2. The CDR3 has 16 residues. J gave up 0 bases and V 3 bases, and 6 bases lay outside the gene matches. Per the germline V gene, CDR1 is SGHAT and CDR2 is FQNNGV. This CDR3 is CASSLSSGMSTDTQYF. DNA for the CDR3: TGTGCCAGCAGCTTGTCCAGCGGGATGAGCACAGATACGCAGTATTTT.

V is TRBV4-1 and J is TRBJ1-1; D is undetermined. V was trimmed by 5 bases and J by 1 base, leaving 11 bases between them. The CDR3 totals 14 residues. Germline CDR1 MGHRA, CDR2 YSYEKL. The CDR3: CASSKIPENTEAFF. CDR3 nucleotides: TGCGCCAGCAGCAAGATACCAGAGAACACTGAAGCTTTCTTT.

V is TRBV7-8 and J is TRBJ2-3; D is perhaps TRBD2 (6 bases). The CDR3 covers 15 residues. CDR1 and CDR2 from the germline V gene are SGHVS and FQNEAQ. Trimming cost V 4 bases and J 8 bases, with 19 bases left between them. For the CDR3, the DNA is TGTGCCAGCAGCTCAATGGGGGACTCAACCACTACGCAGTATTTT. Protein sequence: CASSSMGDSTTTQYF.

This clone was counted once. The V call is TRBV29-1, the J call TRBJ2-7; TRBD2 might be the D (6 bases). This CDR3 region has 13 residues. V lost 4 bases to trimming and J lost 7 bases, with 17 bases between them. Germline V gives CDR1 SQVTM, CDR2 ANQGSEA. The CDR3 sequence: CSVAAVGTGEQYF. The CDR3, as DNA: TGCAGCGTTGCTGCAGTCGGGACTGGAGAGCAGTACTTC.